The TCR beta chain described here comes from a study of identical twins. Findings and limits, study-wide: Conclusions rested on cross-sectional statistics rather than following the same donors. Fewer insertions characterized abundant cord blood beta clonotypes, whereas memory repertoires showed none.

The sample holds a few counts of this clonotype. The antigen is unknown. Trimming removed 5 bases at V and 2 bases at J, with 13 bases between. Looked up from germline, CDR1 is SGHTA and CDR2 is FQGNSA. The CDR3 runs to 14 residues. Unique molecular identifiers were present on the cDNA, and a universal primer site came from template switching. Via MiXCR, TCRdb re-called the 5' RACE reads, giving one row per CDR3 protein. The sample lists 150,000 or so distinct CDR3 sequences; roughly 3.3% were seen once. Material: memory T cells sorted from blood. This clonotype was obtained from a man aged 18 to 30 in good health. V and J are TRBV7-2 and TRBJ2-7; TRBD2 might be the D (6 bases). The CDR3 coding sequence is TGTGCCAGCAGCCCGGGGGACCCACCCTACGAGCAGTACTTC. Protein product: CASSPGDPPYEQYF. The full variable domain, rest sourced from reference TRBV7-2 and TRBJ2-7, is GAGVSQSPSNKVTEKGKDVELRCDPISGHTALYWYRQSLGQGLEFLIYFQGNSAPDKSGLPSDRFSAERTGGSVSTLTIQRTQQEDSAVYLCASSPGDPPYEQYFGPGTRLTVT.